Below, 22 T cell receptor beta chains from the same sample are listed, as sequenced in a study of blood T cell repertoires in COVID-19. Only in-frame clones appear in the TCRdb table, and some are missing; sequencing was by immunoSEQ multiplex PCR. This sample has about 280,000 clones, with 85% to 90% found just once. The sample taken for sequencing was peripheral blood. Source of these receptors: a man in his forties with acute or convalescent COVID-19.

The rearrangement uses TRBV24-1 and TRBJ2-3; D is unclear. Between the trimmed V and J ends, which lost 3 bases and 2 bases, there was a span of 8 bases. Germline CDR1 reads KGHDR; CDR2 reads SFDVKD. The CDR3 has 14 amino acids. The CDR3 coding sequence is TGTGCCACCAGTGATCCTAGGAACACAGATACGCAGTATTTT. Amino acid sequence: CATSDPRNTDTQYF.

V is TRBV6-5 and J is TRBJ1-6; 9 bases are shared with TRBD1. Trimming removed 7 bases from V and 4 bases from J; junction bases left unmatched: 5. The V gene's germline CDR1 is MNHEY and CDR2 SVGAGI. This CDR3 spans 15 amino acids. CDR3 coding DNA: TGTGCCAGCACTACGACAGGGGGTTATAATTCACCCCTCCACTTT. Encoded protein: CASTTTGGYNSPLHF.

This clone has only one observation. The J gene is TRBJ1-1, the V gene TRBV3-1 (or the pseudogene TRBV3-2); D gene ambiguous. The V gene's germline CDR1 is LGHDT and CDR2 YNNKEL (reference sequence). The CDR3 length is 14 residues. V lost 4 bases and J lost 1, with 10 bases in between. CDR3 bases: TGTGCCAGCAGCCGAAGAACGGGGAACACTGAAGCTTTCTTT. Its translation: CASSRRTGNTEAFF.

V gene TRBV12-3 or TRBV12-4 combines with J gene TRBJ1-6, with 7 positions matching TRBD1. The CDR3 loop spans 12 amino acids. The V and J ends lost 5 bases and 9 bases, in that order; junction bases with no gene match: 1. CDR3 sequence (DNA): TGTGCCAGCAGTACAGGGGTTTCACCCCTCCACTTT. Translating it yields CASSTGVSPLHF.

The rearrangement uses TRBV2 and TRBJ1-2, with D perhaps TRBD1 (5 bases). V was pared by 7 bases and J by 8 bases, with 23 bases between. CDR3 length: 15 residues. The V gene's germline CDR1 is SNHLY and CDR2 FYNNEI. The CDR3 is CASKRGAREGGGYTF. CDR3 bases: TGTGCCAGCAAACGCGGAGCCAGGGAGGGCGGAGGCTACACCTTC.

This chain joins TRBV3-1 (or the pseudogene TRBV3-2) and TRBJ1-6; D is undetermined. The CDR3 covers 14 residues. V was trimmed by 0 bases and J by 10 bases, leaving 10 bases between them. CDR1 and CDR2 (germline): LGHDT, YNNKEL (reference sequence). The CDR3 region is CASSQDWSESPLHF. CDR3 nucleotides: TGTGCCAGCAGCCAAGATTGGTCGGAGTCACCCCTCCACTTT.

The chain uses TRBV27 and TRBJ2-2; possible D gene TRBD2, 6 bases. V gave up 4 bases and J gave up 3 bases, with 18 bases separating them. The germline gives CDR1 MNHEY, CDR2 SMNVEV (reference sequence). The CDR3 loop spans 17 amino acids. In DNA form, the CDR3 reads TGTGCCAGCAGTTCTTTACCGGAGGGACGTCACACCGGGGAGCTGTTTTTT. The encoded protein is CASSSLPEGRHTGELFF.

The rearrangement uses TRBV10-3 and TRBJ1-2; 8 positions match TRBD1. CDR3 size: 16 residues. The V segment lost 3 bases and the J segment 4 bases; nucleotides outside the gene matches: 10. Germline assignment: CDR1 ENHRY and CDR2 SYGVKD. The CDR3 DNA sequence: TGTGCCATCAGTGAACAAGGGCAGGGGGCCTTCTATGGCTACACCTTC. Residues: CAISEQGQGAFYGYTF.

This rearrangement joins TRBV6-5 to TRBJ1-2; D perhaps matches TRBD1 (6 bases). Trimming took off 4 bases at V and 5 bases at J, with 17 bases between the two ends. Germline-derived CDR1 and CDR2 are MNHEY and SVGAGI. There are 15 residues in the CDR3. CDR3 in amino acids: CASSSHRAPGYGYTF. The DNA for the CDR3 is TGTGCCAGCAGTTCCCACAGGGCCCCTGGGTATGGCTACACCTTC.

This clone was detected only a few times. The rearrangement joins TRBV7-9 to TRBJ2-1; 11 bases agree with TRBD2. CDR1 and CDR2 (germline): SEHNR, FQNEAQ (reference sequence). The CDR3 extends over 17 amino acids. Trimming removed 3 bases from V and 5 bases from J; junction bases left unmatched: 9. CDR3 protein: CASSFNPTSGNDNEQFF. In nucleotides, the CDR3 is TGTGCCAGCAGCTTCAACCCGACTAGCGGGAACGACAATGAGCAGTTCTTC. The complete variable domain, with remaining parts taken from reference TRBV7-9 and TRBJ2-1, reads DTGVSQNPRHKITKRGQNVTFRCDPISEHNRLYWYRQTLGQGPEFLTYFQNEAQLEKSRLLSDRFSAERPKGSFSTLEIQRTEQGDSAMYLCASSFNPTSGNDNEQFFGPGTRLTVL.

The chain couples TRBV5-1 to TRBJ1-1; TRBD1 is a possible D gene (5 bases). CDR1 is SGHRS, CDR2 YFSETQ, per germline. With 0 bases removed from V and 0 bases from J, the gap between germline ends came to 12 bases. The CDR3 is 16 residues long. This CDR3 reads CASSLAGGAVNTEAFF. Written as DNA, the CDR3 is TGCGCCAGCAGCTTGGCCGGGGGTGCGGTGAACACTGAAGCTTTCTTT.

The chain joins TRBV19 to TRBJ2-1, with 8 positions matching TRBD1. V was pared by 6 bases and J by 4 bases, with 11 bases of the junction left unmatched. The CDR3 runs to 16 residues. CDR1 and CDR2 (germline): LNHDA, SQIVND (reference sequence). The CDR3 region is CASRPTGQGAYNEQFF. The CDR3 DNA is TGTGCCAGTAGACCTACGGGGCAGGGGGCATACAATGAGCAGTTCTTC. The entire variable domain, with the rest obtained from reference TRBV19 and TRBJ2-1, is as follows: DGGITQSPKYLFRKEGQNVTLSCEQNLNHDAMYWYRQDPGQGLRLIYYSQIVNDFQKGDIAEGYSVSREKKESFPLTVTSAQKNPTAFYLCASRPTGQGAYNEQFFGPGTRLTVL.

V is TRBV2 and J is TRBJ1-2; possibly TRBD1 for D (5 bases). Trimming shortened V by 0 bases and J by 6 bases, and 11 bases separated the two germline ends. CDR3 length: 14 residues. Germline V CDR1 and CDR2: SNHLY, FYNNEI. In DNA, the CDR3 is TGTGCCAGCAGTGAAGCGCGGAGGGGTGATGGCTACACCTTC. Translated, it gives CASSEARRGDGYTF.

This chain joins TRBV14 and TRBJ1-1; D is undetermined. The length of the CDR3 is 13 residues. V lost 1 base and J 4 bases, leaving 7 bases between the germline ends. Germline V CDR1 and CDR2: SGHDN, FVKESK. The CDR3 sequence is CASSQAIFTEAFF. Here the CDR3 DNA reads TGTGCCAGCAGCCAAGCAATTTTCACTGAAGCTTTCTTT. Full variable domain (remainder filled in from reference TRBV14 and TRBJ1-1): EAGVTQFPSHSVIEKGQTVTLRCDPISGHDNLYWYRRVMGKEIKFLLHFVKESKQDESGMPNNRFLAERTGGTYSTLKVQPAELEDSGVYFCASSQAIFTEAFFGQGTRLTVV.

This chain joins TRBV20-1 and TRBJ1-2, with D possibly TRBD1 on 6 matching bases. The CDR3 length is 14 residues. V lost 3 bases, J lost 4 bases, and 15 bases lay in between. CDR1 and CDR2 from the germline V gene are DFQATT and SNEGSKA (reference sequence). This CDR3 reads CSASSPRGGYGYTF. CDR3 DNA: TGCAGTGCTAGTTCGCCCAGGGGCGGCTATGGCTACACCTTC.

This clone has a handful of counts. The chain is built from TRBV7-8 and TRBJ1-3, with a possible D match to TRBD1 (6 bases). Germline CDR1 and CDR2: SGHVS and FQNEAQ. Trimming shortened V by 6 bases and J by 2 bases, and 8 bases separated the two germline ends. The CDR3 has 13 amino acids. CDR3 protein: CASRYRAGNTIYF. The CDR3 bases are TGTGCCAGCAGGTACAGGGCTGGAAACACCATATATTTT.

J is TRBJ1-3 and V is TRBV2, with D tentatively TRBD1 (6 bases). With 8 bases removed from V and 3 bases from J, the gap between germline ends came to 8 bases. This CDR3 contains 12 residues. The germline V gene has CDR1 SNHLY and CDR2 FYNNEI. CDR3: CASHRDGNTIYF. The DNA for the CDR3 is TGTGCCAGCCACAGGGATGGAAACACCATATATTTT.

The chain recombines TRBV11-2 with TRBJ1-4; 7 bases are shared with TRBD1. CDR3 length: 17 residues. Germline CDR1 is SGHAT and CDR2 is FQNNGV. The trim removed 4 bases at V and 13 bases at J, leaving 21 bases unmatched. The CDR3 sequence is CASSSLRGDGRMKTLFF. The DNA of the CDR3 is TGTGCCAGCAGCTCCCTCAGGGGGGACGGCCGAATGAAAACACTGTTTTTT.

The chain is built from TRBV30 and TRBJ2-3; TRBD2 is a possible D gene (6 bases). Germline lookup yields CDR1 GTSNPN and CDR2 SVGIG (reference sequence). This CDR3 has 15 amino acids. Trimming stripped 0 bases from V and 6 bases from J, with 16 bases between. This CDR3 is CAWSVSSGWEDTQYF. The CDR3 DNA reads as TGTGCCTGGAGTGTAAGCAGCGGGTGGGAGGATACGCAGTATTTT. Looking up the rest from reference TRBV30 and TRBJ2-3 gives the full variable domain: SQTIHQWPATLVQPVGSPLSLECTVEGTSNPNLYWYRQAAGRGLQLLFYSVGIGQISSEVPQNLSASRPQDRQFILSSKKLLLSDSGFYLCAWSVSSGWEDTQYFGPGTRLTVL.

The CDR3 nucleotides are TGTGCCTGGAGTGTACAACTAGCGGGGCACAATGAGCAGTTCTTC. Encoded protein: CAWSVQLAGHNEQFF. The chain employs TRBV30 and TRBJ2-1, with TRBD2 matching 10 bases. CDR3 size: 15 residues. CDR1 is GTSNPN, CDR2 SVGIG, per germline (reference sequence). Trimming removed 0 bases from V and 5 bases from J; junction bases left unmatched: 4.

CDR3 in amino acids: CASSPRTGGFMNTEAFF. CDR3 nucleotides: TGTGCCAGCAGCCCGCGGACAGGGGGCTTCATGAACACTGAAGCTTTCTTT. The chain recombines TRBV9 with TRBJ1-1, with 11 bases identical to TRBD1. The germline V gene has CDR1 SGDLS and CDR2 YYNGEE. The V and J ends lost 4 bases and 0 bases, in that order; junction bases with no gene match: 8. This CDR3 has 17 residues.

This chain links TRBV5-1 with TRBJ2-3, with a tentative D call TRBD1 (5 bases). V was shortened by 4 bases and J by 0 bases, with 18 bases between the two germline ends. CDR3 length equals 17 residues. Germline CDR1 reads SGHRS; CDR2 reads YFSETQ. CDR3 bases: TGCGCCAGCAGCATGGGGTGGACAACAGCTAGCACAGATACGCAGTATTTT. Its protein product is CASSMGWTTASTDTQYF.